This T cell receptor (beta chain) was sequenced for a study of cytomegalovirus exposure and HLA in healthy donors. Points from the study as a whole: A missense variant in DCLRE1C was later tied to TCR beta V- and J-gene trimming. While the bulk of TCR sequences proved rare, some public TCRs turned up in many donors.

Concerning this clone itself: Its antigen is unknown.

Germline CDR1 reads SGHAT; CDR2 reads FQNNGV. Trimming left V 1 base short and J 4 bases short, with 5 bases between. The CDR3 contains 13 residues. PCR involved 60 Vbeta and 13 Jbeta primers. In the original processing: In a later analysis, of approximately 81 million unique beta chains, roughly 11 million appeared in at least two donors. Method: immunoSEQ multiplex PCR; TCRdb's copy keeps in-frame clones and lacks some. D and trimming were read from the DNA, whereas the V and J calls and clone size are those reported in that table. The data hold some 98,000 clones, with roughly three quarters observed a single time.

V usage is TRBV11-2 and J usage is TRBJ2-1, with D possibly matching TRBD2 (5 bases). The sequence was obtained from a man aged 35 to 55 in good health and CMV-seronegative. The material sequenced was PBMCs. This chain's CDR3 is CASSLGGYNEQFF. The CDR3 DNA follows: TGTGCCAGCAGCTTAGGCGGGTACAATGAGCAGTTCTTC.